Given below is one T cell receptor beta chain in context. Antigen unknown. Treatment of the sample: oral pan-JAK inhibitor, 5-10 mg twice daily. The CDR3 loop spans 14 amino acids. Germline-derived CDR1 and CDR2 are SQVTM and ANQGSEA. Between the trimmed V and J ends, which lost 7 bases and 0 bases, there was a span of 16 bases. Extraction and reverse transcription of RNA yielded cDNA as the sequencing template. Some clones are missing from TCRdb's copy, which holds only in-frame ones; the method was immunoSEQ multiplex PCR. This table holds about 92,000 clones, about 44% found once. This entry comes from a study of CD8+ T cells in alopecia areata. Study as a whole: In an open-label trial, patients got 5 to 10 mg tofacitinib twice daily.

Findings of the study overall: Among the top 100, expanded CD8+ clones were significantly decreased by tofacitinib, as was scalp clonality. Whereas mice showed it more clearly, TCR sharing across patients was murkier, possibly because of HLA.

The sample was CD8+ T cells sorted from blood, taken at week 24, from a patient treated with tofacitinib. J is TRBJ2-7 and V is TRBV29-1; weak D call: TRBD1 (5 bases). This TCR was sampled from a human donor with alopecia areata. As DNA, the CDR3 is TGCAGCGGGACATCGAGCGCCAGCTCCTACGAGCAGTACTTC. Residues: CSGTSSASSYEQYF.